A single sample gave rise to the 25 T cell receptor beta chains below, sequenced in a study of OX40 agonist ivuxolimab in advanced cancers. The data were produced by immunoSEQ multiplex PCR, yet TCRdb's version contains in-frame clones alone and is incomplete. The sample carries tens of thousands of clones, 90% to 95% recorded once. Sequences were derived from CD4+ or CD8+ T cells sorted from blood, sampled in a trial of the OX40 agonist ivuxolimab. These receptors came from an adult with an advanced solid tumor such as melanoma, head and neck, liver or kidney cancer.

The chain combines TRBV7-6 with TRBJ2-3; 10 positions match TRBD1. Germline values: CDR1 SGHVS, CDR2 FNYEAQ. CDR3 size: 14 residues. With V trimmed by 4 bases and J by 7 bases, 5 bases remained unmatched. In DNA, the CDR3 is TGTGCCAGCAGCTCGGGACAGGGGCTCCATACGCAGTATTTT. As protein: CASSSGQGLHTQYF.

This clone was detected only a few times. The genes are TRBV7-9 and TRBJ2-7; D gene unclear. V gave up 4 bases and J gave up 2 bases, with 9 bases separating them. Per germline, CDR1 SEHNR and CDR2 FQNEAQ (reference sequence). This CDR3 region has 13 residues. CDR3 sequence (DNA): TGTGCCAGCAGCTCCGGGTTCCCCTACGAGCAGTACTTC. It is translated as CASSSGFPYEQYF. Together with reference TRBV7-9 and TRBJ2-7, the CDR3 gives the full variable domain: DTGVSQNPRHKITKRGQNVTFRCDPISEHNRLYWYRQTLGQGPEFLTYFQNEAQLEKSRLLSDRFSAERPKGSFSTLEIQRTEQGDSAMYLCASSSGFPYEQYFGPGTRLTVT.

V usage is TRBV13 and J usage is TRBJ2-3; 9 nucleotides align to TRBD1. The CDR3 totals 15 residues. Germline lookup yields CDR1 PRHDT and CDR2 FYEKMQ (reference sequence). V trimming: 5 bases; J trimming: 1 base; junction bases outside the gene matches: 4. CDR3 nucleotides: TGTGCCAGCAGCCCCCGGGACAGGGGCACAGATACGCAGTATTTT. Protein: CASSPRDRGTDTQYF.

This clone appeared a single time. The CDR3 here is CSVGDSSSYEQYF. The CDR3 nucleotides read TGCAGCGTGGGGGACAGTAGCTCCTACGAGCAGTACTTC. The chain uses TRBV29-1 and TRBJ2-7; 7 bases are shared with TRBD1. The CDR3 runs 13 residues. Germline V gene sequence: CDR1 SQVTM, CDR2 ANQGSEA. Germline trimming cut 6 bases from V and 0 bases from J; bases unmatched to any gene: 5.

V gene TRBV7-2 combines with J gene TRBJ2-1, with 9 bases aligning to TRBD2. V lost 2 bases and J lost 5; bases outside the gene matches: 4. This CDR3 contains 15 residues. The germline gives CDR1 SGHTA, CDR2 FQGNSA. The CDR3 protein is CASSLLAGLDNEQFF. In nucleotides, the CDR3 is TGTGCCAGCAGCTTACTAGCGGGGCTCGACAATGAGCAGTTCTTC.

The chain has TRBV5-1 and TRBJ2-1; TRBD1 agrees at 9 bases. The CDR3 totals 15 residues. In germline, CDR1 is SGHRS, CDR2 YFSETQ. The junction had 4 bases not matched to a gene; V was cut back by 0 bases and J by 6 bases. The DNA for the CDR3 is TGCGCCAGCAGCTTGGAACAGGGGGCCCTCAATGAGCAGTTCTTC. Its protein product is CASSLEQGALNEQFF.

The rearrangement links TRBV5-8 to TRBJ2-7; D gene unclear. The CDR3 totals 13 residues. CDR1 and CDR2 from the germline V gene are SGHTS and YDEGEE. V shed 1 base and J shed 4 bases, with 9 bases lying between them. CDR3: CASSLNQFYEQYF. The CDR3 nucleotides are TGTGCCAGCAGCTTGAATCAGTTTTACGAGCAGTACTTC.

The rearrangement uses TRBV6-4 and TRBJ2-1; 9 bases map to TRBD2. Losses at the gene ends were 0 bases for V and 3 bases for J; bases not matched to a gene: 0. The CDR3 has 15 amino acids. CDR1 MRHNA and CDR2 SNTAGT come from the germline V gene. CDR3 DNA: TGTGCCAGCAGTGACTCACTAGCGGGCTACAATGAGCAGTTCTTC. Protein: CASSDSLAGYNEQFF.

This chain links TRBV6-1 with TRBJ1-4, with D hard to call. Trimming stripped 1 base from V and 5 bases from J, with 5 bases between. The CDR3 totals 13 residues. Germline CDR1 reads MNHNS; CDR2 reads SASEGT. CDR3 nucleotides: TGTGCCAGCAGTGAAGTAGAGAATGAAAAACTGTTTTTT. This sequence encodes CASSEVENEKLFF.

In its sample, this clone was seen a few times. The V gene is TRBV9, the J gene TRBJ1-1; TRBD1 matches at 7 bases. J was trimmed by 4 bases and V by 1 base; bases with no gene match: 4. The CDR3 spans 14 residues. Germline CDR1 and CDR2: SGDLS and YYNGEE. The CDR3 sequence: CASSVSSGGTEAFF. The DNA of the CDR3 is TGTGCCAGCAGCGTATCGTCAGGGGGCACTGAAGCTTTCTTT.

The chain combines TRBV14 with TRBJ2-7, with 8 bases lining up with TRBD2. This CDR3 is built from 15 residues. After removal of 4 bases from V and 5 bases from J, the junction contained 10 bases not matched to a gene. The germline CDR1 and CDR2 sequences are SGHDN and FVKESK. The CDR3 here is CASSLPGLGWDEQYF. CDR3 coding DNA: TGTGCCAGCAGCCTTCCGGGACTAGGATGGGACGAGCAGTACTTC.

V is TRBV18 and J is TRBJ2-1; no firm D call. Trimming removed 2 bases from V and 6 bases from J, with 14 bases in between. Germline CDR1 is KGHSH and CDR2 is LQKENI. The CDR3 extends over 15 amino acids. CDR3 DNA: TGTGCCAGCTCACCAGTTTACTCCCCCGGCAATGAGCAGTTCTTC. It specifies CASSPVYSPGNEQFF.

The chain couples TRBV6-5 to TRBJ2-2; the D is unclear. The CDR3 spans 16 residues. V was clipped by 2 bases and J by 2 bases, with 12 bases between them. Germline assignment: CDR1 MNHEY and CDR2 SVGAGI. DNA for the CDR3: TGTGCCAGCAGTTACCTAGTACCCCCAAACACCGGGGAGCTGTTTTTT. It specifies CASSYLVPPNTGELFF.

This clone was seen just once. The chain is built from TRBV28 and TRBJ2-7; D might be TRBD1 or TRBD2, each matching 5 bases. The length of the CDR3 is 15 residues. With 6 bases removed from V and 4 bases from J, the gap between germline ends came to 19 bases. Per the germline V gene, CDR1 is MDHEN and CDR2 is SYDVKM. The CDR3 DNA follows: TGTGCCAGCAGAATCCGGGACGGATCATATTACGAGCAGTACTTC. Protein sequence: CASRIRDGSYYEQYF.

V and J are TRBV19 and TRBJ2-4; D remains ambiguous. Germline V lookup: CDR1 LNHDA, CDR2 SQIVND (reference sequence). V lost 0 bases to trimming and J lost 3 bases, with 18 bases between them. The CDR3 runs 18 residues. Here the CDR3 DNA reads TGTGCCAGTAGTATAGATCCCGACCGACCCTGGGACAAAAACATTCAGTACTTC. Protein sequence: CASSIDPDRPWDKNIQYF.

The chain joins TRBV5-6 to TRBJ2-1; TRBD2 is a possible D gene (6 bases). Germline V gene lookup returns CDR1 SGHDT and CDR2 YYEEEE. Between the trimmed V and J ends, which lost 4 bases and 8 bases, there was a span of 25 bases. CDR3 length equals 17 residues. CDR3 region: CASSTLIADTPGDEQFF. For the CDR3, the DNA is TGTGCCAGCAGCACACTAATAGCGGACACTCCCGGCGATGAGCAGTTCTTC. The variable domain in full, with the rest retrieved from reference TRBV5-6 and TRBJ2-1, is DAGVTQSPTHLIKTRGQQVTLRCSPKSGHDTVSWYQQALGQGPQFIFQYYEEEERQRGNFPDRFSGHQFPNYSSELNVNALLLGDSALYLCASSTLIADTPGDEQFFGPGTRLTVL.

This chain connects TRBV7-9 to TRBJ2-7; 7 positions match TRBD2. Germline-derived CDR1 and CDR2 are SEHNR and FQNEAQ (reference sequence). CDR3 length: 13 amino acids. V gave up 5 bases and J gave up 6 bases; unmatched junction bases: 7. The CDR3 protein is CASSPPGGFEQYF. The DNA for the CDR3 is TGTGCCAGCAGCCCCCCCGGGGGGTTCGAGCAGTACTTC.

The genes are TRBV6-1 and TRBJ2-3; D gene uncertain. V was pared by 6 bases and J by 2 bases, with 6 bases between. The CDR3 spans 12 residues. CDR1 and CDR2 (germline): MNHNS, SASEGT. The CDR3 loop is CASRGPTDTQYF. CDR3 bases: TGTGCCAGCAGAGGACCCACAGATACGCAGTATTTT.

The rearrangement uses TRBV4-2 and TRBJ2-1, with D tentatively TRBD2 (5 bases). The CDR3 contains 15 residues. Trimming cost V 0 bases and J 2 bases, with 8 bases left between them. Germline V gene lookup returns CDR1 LGHNA and CDR2 YNFKEQ. The CDR3 loop is CASSQDPGTYNEQFF. CDR3 bases: TGTGCCAGCAGCCAAGATCCGGGAACCTACAATGAGCAGTTCTTC.

J is TRBJ2-1 and V is TRBV5-8; 11 bases align to TRBD2. Germline CDR1 reads SGHTS; CDR2 reads YDEGEE. V lost 2 bases and J lost 4; bases outside the gene matches: 5. The CDR3 has 16 amino acids. The CDR3 is CASSFLGLADYNEQFF. The DNA of the CDR3 is TGTGCCAGCAGCTTTTTGGGACTAGCGGATTACAATGAGCAGTTCTTC.

The chain uses TRBV23-1 and TRBJ2-5; D is perhaps TRBD2 (5 bases). TRBV23-1 is treated as an ORF (open reading frame) with a function not yet certain. CDR3 length: 14 residues. V was trimmed by 0 bases and J by 5 bases, leaving 10 bases between them. The CDR3 sequence: CASSQSTGRETQYF. The CDR3, as DNA: TGCGCCAGCAGTCAATCGACGGGAAGGGAGACCCAGTACTTC.

The chain combines TRBV6-5 with TRBJ1-1, with 7 positions matching TRBD1. With 7 bases clipped from V and 3 bases from J, the junction kept 8 bases outside the gene matches. Per germline, CDR1 MNHEY and CDR2 SVGAGI. This CDR3 spans 14 amino acids. CDR3 sequence: CASTRQGLDTEAFF. CDR3 coding DNA: TGTGCCAGCACCAGACAGGGCTTGGACACTGAAGCTTTCTTT.

The gene calls are TRBV7-9 and TRBJ2-1; D is ambiguous. In germline, CDR1 is SEHNR, CDR2 FQNEAQ (reference sequence). This CDR3 region has 12 residues. The ends were cut back, 3 bases at V and 8 bases at J, with 8 bases in the middle. The chain's CDR3 is CASSFIGYEQFF. CDR3 nucleotide sequence: TGTGCCAGCAGCTTCATCGGCTATGAGCAGTTCTTC.

J is TRBJ1-1 and V is TRBV19; tentatively, D is TRBD1 (5 bases). V dropped 1 base and J dropped 1 base, with 10 bases sitting between them. The CDR3 has 15 amino acids. Germline V gene lookup returns CDR1 LNHDA and CDR2 SQIVND (reference sequence). Here the CDR3 DNA reads TGTGCCAGTAGTATAGTAGGGGCATGGAACACTGAAGCTTTCTTT. Its translation is CASSIVGAWNTEAFF.

This chain connects TRBV15 to TRBJ2-7; a possible D gene is TRBD2 (7 bases). This CDR3 has 14 residues. V gave up 5 bases and J gave up 4 bases, with 15 bases separating them. The germline V gene encodes CDR1 LNHNV and CDR2 YYDKDF (reference sequence). CDR3 loop: CATSSRRGAYEQYF. The DNA of the CDR3 is TGTGCCACCAGCTCCCGACGGGGGGCATACGAGCAGTACTTC.